Each of the 27 T cell receptor beta chains below was sequenced from the same sample in a study of T cells in localized non-small cell lung cancer. The protocol was immunoSEQ multiplex PCR, while the TCRdb copy is restricted to in-frame clones and leaves out a portion. Altogether about 1,900 clones are present, about 22% being singletons, with the ten largest covering approximately 8.9%. The sample consisted of lung tumor tissue, taken before any cancer treatment. The source of these receptors is a woman between 35 and 70 years old with stage I lung adenocarcinoma.

This clone has just a few counts. This rearrangement joins TRBV11-3 to TRBJ2-3, with 12 bases fitting TRBD2. The ends lost 4 bases at V and 3 bases at J; junction bases unmatched: 5. The CDR3 covers 16 residues. CDR1 and CDR2 from the germline V gene are SGHNT and YENEEA. CDR3 sequence reads: CASSSRTSGMTDTQYF. Written as DNA, the CDR3 is TGTGCCAGCAGCTCCCGGACTAGCGGGATGACAGATACGCAGTATTTT.

This clone turned up a few times. The CDR3 DNA reads as TGTGCCAGCAGTGAGGCGCGAGGAGAGACCCAGTACTTC. Translation gives CASSEARGETQYF. V gene TRBV2 combines with J gene TRBJ2-5; D gene uncertain. V was cut by 3 bases and J by 4 bases, with 9 bases left in between. Germline assignment: CDR1 SNHLY and CDR2 FYNNEI. The CDR3 contains 13 residues.

The chain employs TRBV29-1 and TRBJ1-2; D is perhaps TRBD1 (6 bases). The CDR3 sequence is 16 residues long. CDR1 is SQVTM and CDR2 is ANQGSEA in the germline V gene. The V and J ends lost 5 bases and 1 base respectively, with 20 bases between them. In nucleotides, the CDR3 is TGCAGCGTTTGGACAGTAATTTCGGTTAATAACTATGGCTACACCTTC. The encoded protein is CSVWTVISVNNYGYTF.

This chain links TRBV19 with TRBJ1-4; the D is unclear. The CDR3 has 16 residues. V gave up 4 bases and J gave up 8 bases, with 20 bases separating them. In germline, CDR1 is LNHDA, CDR2 SQIVND (reference sequence). The CDR3 region has the DNA TGTGCCAGTAGTACCCTCGACGTGGTAGCGCGGGAAAAACTGTTTTTT. It encodes CASSTLDVVAREKLFF.

The rearrangement joins TRBV5-1 to TRBJ2-7; TRBD1 matches 8 bases. From germline, CDR1 is SGHRS and CDR2 YFSETQ. V trimming: 4 bases; J trimming: 4 bases; junction bases outside the gene matches: 7. The CDR3 has 14 amino acids. The CDR3 DNA is TGCGCCAGCAGCAAAGGTGGGACAGGATACGAGCAGTACTTC. Protein: CASSKGGTGYEQYF. Drawing the rest from reference TRBV5-1 and TRBJ2-7, the complete variable domain is KAGVTQTPRYLIKTRGQQVTLSCSPISGHRSVSWYQQTPGQGLQFLFEYFSETQRNKGNFPGRFSGRQFSNSRSEMNVSTLELGDSALYLCASSKGGTGYEQYFGPGTRLTVT.

The rearrangement uses TRBV12-2 and TRBJ2-2. TRBV12-2 has pseudogene status. This CDR3 has 14 residues. For the CDR3, the DNA is TGTGCCACCCTTCCGGTGGGGAACACCGGGGAGCTGTTTTTT. Amino acids: CATLPVGNTGELFF.

By its share, this clone is large. The J gene is TRBJ1-1, the V gene TRBV10-2; D perhaps matches TRBD1 (6 bases). V was shortened by 5 bases and J by 3 bases, with 13 bases between the two germline ends. The CDR3 loop spans 14 amino acids. The germline CDR1 and CDR2 sequences are WSHSY and SAAADI. CDR3 DNA sequence: TGCGCCAGCAGTATCCTCCCAGGGGACACTGAAGCTTTCTTT. Encoded protein: CASSILPGDTEAFF.

This clone is categorized as medium-sized. The chain uses TRBV11-3 and TRBJ2-1; TRBD2 matches at 7 bases. V trimming: 2 bases; J trimming: 4 bases; junction bases outside the gene matches: 5. The germline CDR1 and CDR2 sequences are SGHNT and YENEEA. CDR3 length: 15 residues. The DNA for the CDR3 is TGTGCCAGCAGCTTAAGGGGCGGGGGTTACAATGAGCAGTTCTTC. Translation: CASSLRGGGYNEQFF.

This clone appeared a few times. The V and J genes are TRBV5-1 and TRBJ1-6; TRBD1 is a possible D gene (6 bases). This CDR3 has 14 amino acids. The germline CDR1 and CDR2 sequences are SGHRS and YFSETQ. The ends were cut back, 4 bases at V and 8 bases at J, with 13 bases in the middle. In nucleotides, the CDR3 is TGCGCCAGCAGCGTGACAGGAGGGGATTCACCCCTCCACTTT. This codes for CASSVTGGDSPLHF.

This clone was seen just once. The chain joins TRBV25-1 to TRBJ1-2, with D possibly being TRBD1 (5 bases). Between the trimmed V and J ends, which lost 2 bases and 7 bases, there was a span of 11 bases. The V gene's germline CDR1 is MGHDK and CDR2 SYGVNS. The CDR3 has 13 residues. For the CDR3, the DNA is TGTGCCAGCAGTGAACAGACAGTCTCTGGCTACACCTTC. It codes for CASSEQTVSGYTF.

This clone was detected only a few times. This chain connects TRBV6-8 to TRBJ1-4, with D maybe TRBD1 (5 bases). Germline assignment: CDR1 MNHGY and CDR2 SAAAGT. V was clipped by 6 bases and J by 7 bases, with 18 bases between them. The CDR3 covers 15 residues. CDR3 DNA sequence: TGTGCCAGCAGCCCGGTGGGGGGGGTCGGTGAAAAACTGTTTTTT. Protein sequence: CASSPVGGVGEKLFF.

V is TRBV12-5 and J is TRBJ1-1; TRBD1 is a possible D gene (6 bases). In germline, CDR1 is LGHNT, CDR2 FRNRAP. V lost 3 bases, J lost 4 bases, and 24 bases lay in between. CDR3 length equals 18 residues. DNA for the CDR3: TGTGCTAGTGGTTTTAATTTAATGACCGGGGGCGCGGGCACTGAAGCTTTCTTT. Translating it yields CASGFNLMTGGAGTEAFF.

The sample holds a few counts of this clone. The gene calls are TRBV11-3 and TRBJ2-2; perhaps TRBD2 as D (5 bases). Germline CDR1 reads SGHNT; CDR2 reads YENEEA. The V end lost 8 bases, the J end lost 4 bases, and 14 bases lay between the germline ends. The CDR3 runs to 14 residues. The CDR3 protein is CASERGAATGELFF. The CDR3 nucleotides are TGTGCCAGCGAACGGGGTGCCGCCACCGGGGAGCTGTTTTTT.

The V call is TRBV6-8, the J call TRBJ1-5; 8 nucleotides align to TRBD1. V gave up 6 bases and J gave up 0 bases; unmatched junction bases: 4. The CDR3 contains 15 residues. Looked up from germline, CDR1 is MNHGY and CDR2 is SAAAGT. CDR3 in DNA: TGTGCCAGCAGACCACAGGGGGGTAGCAATCAGCCCCAGCATTTT. Its translation: CASRPQGGSNQPQHF.

This clone was counted between two and nine times. The chain joins TRBV30 to TRBJ1-5; a possible D gene is TRBD1 (6 bases). Germline assignment: CDR1 GTSNPN and CDR2 SVGIG (reference sequence). V lost 0 bases to trimming and J lost 6 bases, with 15 bases between them. The CDR3 loop spans 15 amino acids. The CDR3 region has the DNA TGTGCCTGGAGTGTACGGGGGGCCATCGGTCAGCCCCAGCATTTT. Its protein product is CAWSVRGAIGQPQHF.

The table lists this clone with a few counts. V gene TRBV6-8 combines with J gene TRBJ1-4; TRBD1 matches at 9 bases. J gave up 15 bases and V 3 bases, and 5 bases lay outside the gene matches. Germline assignment: CDR1 MNHGY and CDR2 SAAAGT. The CDR3 consists of 12 residues. The CDR3 here is CASSYTGTGMFF. As DNA, the CDR3 is TGTGCCAGCAGTTATACCGGGACAGGGATGTTTTTT.

This clone was seen a handful of times. V is TRBV11-3 and J is TRBJ2-7, with D possibly being TRBD1 (5 bases). CDR1 and CDR2 (germline): SGHNT, YENEEA. The CDR3 spans 15 residues. Trimming removed 8 bases at V and 2 bases at J, with 19 bases between. The CDR3 is CASLRRQGSAYEQYF. In DNA form, the CDR3 reads TGTGCCAGCCTCCGAAGGCAGGGAAGTGCCTACGAGCAGTACTTC.

This clone was seen only a few times. The chain couples TRBV29-1 to TRBJ2-5, with 7 bases fitting TRBD2. The length of the CDR3 is 13 residues. Trimming took 6 bases from V and 3 from J; bases not matched to a gene: 7. Per the germline V gene, CDR1 is SQVTM and CDR2 is ANQGSEA. CDR3 coding DNA: TGCAGCGTCCGGGCTAGCGGAAAAGAGACCCAGTACTTC. Amino acid sequence: CSVRASGKETQYF.

This clone was observed a handful of times. The genes are TRBV4-1 and TRBJ1-2, with TRBD1 as a possible D gene (5 bases). CDR1 and CDR2 (germline): MGHRA, YSYEKL. Trimming left V 0 bases short and J 11 bases short, with 31 bases between. This CDR3 is 19 amino acids long. DNA of the CDR3: TGCGCCAGCAGCCAAGATGGAGGGGTGACGGCCCCAATACCTAGGACTTACACCTTC. Amino acid sequence: CASSQDGGVTAPIPRTYTF.

The CDR3 is CASSDGGKRGTDTQYF. The CDR3 bases are TGTGCCAGCAGCGATGGGGGGAAAAGGGGTACAGATACGCAGTATTTT. This chain uses TRBV11-3 with TRBJ2-3; weak D call: TRBD2 (6 bases). The V gene's germline CDR1 is SGHNT and CDR2 YENEEA. Between the trimmed V and J ends, which lost 5 bases and 3 bases, there was a span of 18 bases. The length of the CDR3 is 16 residues. Looking up the rest from reference TRBV11-3 and TRBJ2-3 gives the full variable domain: EAGVVQSPRYKIIEKKQPVAFWCNPISGHNTLYWYLQNLGQGPELLIRYENEEAVDDSQLPKDRFSAERLKGVDSTLKIQPAELGDSAVYLCASSDGGKRGTDTQYFGPGTRLTVL.

This clone counts as medium-sized. The V gene is TRBV11-3, the J gene TRBJ2-7, with 7 bases fitting TRBD2. Per germline, CDR1 SGHNT and CDR2 YENEEA. V was pared by 2 bases and J by 0 bases, with 7 bases of the junction left unmatched. The CDR3 runs 16 residues. CDR3 sequence reads: CASSLTGSGSSYEQYF. The CDR3 DNA reads as TGTGCCAGCAGCTTAACTGGTAGCGGGTCCTCCTACGAGCAGTACTTC.

This clone is judged large. This chain uses TRBV6-8 with TRBJ1-5; D gene unclear. The CDR3 has 15 amino acids. Deletions cut 8 bases from V and 3 bases from J, with 17 bases between. Germline V gene lookup returns CDR1 MNHGY and CDR2 SAAAGT. CDR3 protein: CASEEEDGLNQPQHF. CDR3 nucleotide sequence: TGTGCCAGCGAAGAAGAGGACGGACTCAATCAGCCCCAGCATTTT.

This clone was detected only a few times. This chain joins TRBV4-1 and TRBJ1-5, with 8 nucleotides matching TRBD1. From germline, CDR1 is MGHRA and CDR2 YSYEKL. Trimming removed 1 base from V and 4 bases from J; junction bases left unmatched: 9. The CDR3 is 17 amino acids. The CDR3 DNA follows: TGCGCCAGCAGCCAAGTCTTGGGACAGGTCTTGAATCAGCCCCAGCATTTT. The encoded protein is CASSQVLGQVLNQPQHF.

This clone has just a few counts. V gene TRBV9 combines with J gene TRBJ1-5, with D uncertain. The CDR3 consists of 13 residues. Germline loops: CDR1 SGDLS, CDR2 YYNGEE. The germline V and J ends were trimmed by 5 bases and 7 bases, with 13 bases remaining between them. The CDR3 DNA reads TGTGCCAGCAGTCCGATCGACGGGCAGCCCCAGCATTTT. Translated: CASSPIDGQPQHF. Based on the CDR3 plus reference TRBV9 and TRBJ1-5, the full variable domain is DSGVTQTPKHLITATGQRVTLRCSPRSGDLSVYWYQQSLDQGLQFLIQYYNGEERAKGNILERFSAQQFPDLHSELNLSSLELGDSALYFCASSPIDGQPQHFGDGTRLSIL.

This clone is large within its sample. The chain recombines TRBV9 with TRBJ2-3; D possibly corresponds to TRBD2 (6 bases). Germline CDR1 and CDR2: SGDLS and YYNGEE. CDR3 size: 14 residues. V was clipped by 3 bases and J by 2 bases, with 10 bases between them. The CDR3 region is CASSAGLDTDTQYF. CDR3 bases: TGTGCCAGCAGCGCGGGACTCGACACAGATACGCAGTATTTT.

The chain combines TRBV18 with TRBJ2-4; TRBD2 is a possible D gene (5 bases). This CDR3 is 15 amino acids long. Looked up from germline, CDR1 is KGHSH and CDR2 is LQKENI. The ends were cut back, 3 bases at V and 4 bases at J, with 13 bases in the middle. The CDR3 spells CASSPTGRGKNIQYF. CDR3 in DNA: TGTGCCAGCTCACCGACCGGTAGAGGGAAAAACATTCAGTACTTC.

As DNA, the CDR3 is TGTGCCAGCAGCTTGGAGGCAGGGGCCGGGGGCTACACCTTC. Amino acid sequence: CASSLEAGAGGYTF. The genes are TRBV11-3 and TRBJ1-2, with D possibly TRBD1 on 6 matching bases. V lost 3 bases to trimming and J lost 8 bases, with 16 bases between them. Germline assignment: CDR1 SGHNT and CDR2 YENEEA. The CDR3 consists of 14 residues.